This entry describes one T cell receptor (beta chain). The sample holds other DNA sequences that translate to the same CDR3. Per the authors' pipeline: It was from reference gene primer amplification that nucleated cell counts were estimated. The protocol was immunoSEQ multiplex PCR, while the TCRdb copy is restricted to in-frame clones and leaves out a portion. Clone size and the V and J calls come from that table; the DNA yielded D and trimming. The sample includes 300,000 to 350,000 clones, about 83% seen only once; the top ten take almost 3%. The sample comes from a study of blood T cell repertoires in COVID-19. About the study: COVID-19 samples, acute and convalescent, were from the United States, Italy and Spain. Nucleic acid was either cDNA or gDNA, and it came from T cells, B-cell-depleted T cells, or PBMCs.

Trimming left V 1 base short and J 0 bases short, with 5 bases between. This CDR3 has 14 residues. Germline V CDR1 and CDR2: LGHDT, YNNKEL (reference sequence). The receptor was isolated from a man aged 30 to 39 with active or convalescent COVID-19. Sequencing was done on a sample of peripheral blood. This chain joins TRBV3-1 (or the pseudogene TRBV3-2) and TRBJ2-3; TRBD2 might be the D (5 bases). The CDR3 reads CASSQGTSTDTQYF. In DNA, the CDR3 is TGTGCCAGCAGCCAAGGGACTAGCACAGATACGCAGTATTTT.